The 32 T cell receptor beta chains in this list originate from one sample, sequenced in a study of cytomegalovirus exposure and HLA in healthy donors. A multiplex PCR was run with 60 Vbeta primers and 13 Jbeta primers. TCRdb's table, derived via immunoSEQ multiplex PCR, lists solely in-frame clones and lacks some. The sample carries fewer than 200,000 clones, over 75% recorded once. What was sequenced was PBMCs. These receptors originate from a woman in her forties or fifties in good health and CMV-seronegative.

V gene TRBV4-2 combines with J gene TRBJ2-3; possibly TRBD2 for D (5 bases). This CDR3 has 15 residues. Trimming left V 4 bases short and J 2 bases short, with 13 bases between. Germline CDR1 and CDR2: LGHNA and YNFKEQ. The CDR3 DNA reads TGTGCCAGCAGCCCGGCGGACTGGGCCACAGATACGCAGTATTTT. It encodes CASSPADWATDTQYF.

CDR3 nucleotide sequence: TGTGCCAGCAGGCGGGACCACCTTTACGAGCAGTACTTC. This sequence encodes CASRRDHLYEQYF. The V gene is TRBV2, the J gene TRBJ2-7; tentative D call: TRBD2 (6 bases). The V gene's germline CDR1 is SNHLY and CDR2 FYNNEI. The CDR3 spans 13 residues. Trimming stripped 6 bases from V and 4 bases from J, with 13 bases between.

The rearrangement uses TRBV7-8 and TRBJ2-5; 8 bases match TRBD2. The J segment lost 5 bases and the V segment lost 3 bases, leaving 5 bases of the junction unmatched. Germline lookup yields CDR1 SGHVS and CDR2 FQNEAQ. The CDR3 runs 14 residues. CDR3 in amino acids: CASSFQRGIETQYF. The CDR3 DNA reads TGTGCCAGCAGCTTTCAGCGGGGGATCGAGACCCAGTACTTC.

The chain links TRBV6-5 to TRBJ2-7, with unresolved D. This CDR3 is built from 13 residues. Per germline, CDR1 MNHEY and CDR2 SVGAGI. V gave up 6 bases and J gave up 1 base, with 10 bases separating them. The chain's CDR3 is CASSSTESYEQYF. CDR3 DNA sequence: TGTGCCAGCAGCTCAACAGAATCCTACGAGCAGTACTTC.

The chain joins TRBV7-9 to TRBJ1-5, with TRBD1 identical over 9 bases. The CDR3 is made up of 15 amino acids. Per germline, CDR1 SEHNR and CDR2 FQNEAQ (reference sequence). Trimming at V came to 10 bases and at J to 4 bases, leaving 11 bases not matched to a gene. The CDR3 spells CAIVSGTGKNQPQHF. The DNA of the CDR3 is TGTGCCATCGTTTCCGGGACAGGGAAGAATCAGCCCCAGCATTTT.

J is TRBJ1-1 and V is TRBV7-3, with TRBD1 matching 10 bases. The CDR3 totals 17 residues. Germline V gene sequence: CDR1 SGHTA, CDR2 FQGTGA. With 2 bases clipped from V and 1 base from J, the junction kept 7 bases outside the gene matches. The CDR3 sequence is CASSLYSRQGANTEAFF. The CDR3 DNA reads TGTGCCAGCAGCTTATATAGCAGACAGGGGGCGAACACTGAAGCTTTCTTT.

The chain combines TRBV19 with TRBJ2-1, with unresolved D. Germline V gene lookup returns CDR1 LNHDA and CDR2 SQIVND (reference sequence). Trimming took off 5 bases at V and 0 bases at J, with 14 bases between the two ends. The CDR3 is 16 amino acids. The CDR3 spells CASSPPTPSSYNEQFF. The CDR3 nucleotides are TGTGCCAGTAGTCCCCCGACACCGAGCTCCTACAATGAGCAGTTCTTC.

This chain links TRBV7-2 with TRBJ2-7; TRBD1 matches 7 bases. The CDR3 spans 14 residues. After removal of 2 bases from V and 5 bases from J, the junction contained 6 bases not matched to a gene. CDR1 and CDR2 (germline): SGHTA, FQGNSA. The CDR3 bases are TGTGCCAGCAGCTTAATAGGGGGCTTCGACGAGCAGTACTTC. Translating it yields CASSLIGGFDEQYF. The variable domain in full, with the rest retrieved from reference TRBV7-2 and TRBJ2-7, is GAGVSQSPSNKVTEKGKDVELRCDPISGHTALYWYRQSLGQGLEFLIYFQGNSAPDKSGLPSDRFSAERTGGSVSTLTIQRTQQEDSAVYLCASSLIGGFDEQYFGPGTRLTVT.

The J gene is TRBJ2-1, the V gene TRBV7-9, with TRBD2 as a possible D gene (6 bases). Between the trimmed V and J ends, which lost 5 bases and 6 bases, there was a span of 14 bases. The CDR3 length is 14 residues. Germline CDR1 and CDR2: SEHNR and FQNEAQ (reference sequence). CDR3 nucleotide sequence: TGTGCCAGCAGCACGGGAGTTGGGGTCAATGAGCAGTTCTTC. It is translated as CASSTGVGVNEQFF.

V usage is TRBV28 and J usage is TRBJ2-7; 7 nucleotides align to TRBD1. V lost 4 bases, J lost 3 bases, and 9 bases stayed unmatched. CDR1 and CDR2 (germline): MDHEN, SYDVKM. The CDR3 consists of 15 residues. CDR3 amino acids: CASSSPSGQNYEQYF. The CDR3 region has the DNA TGTGCCAGCAGTTCCCCATCGGGACAGAACTACGAGCAGTACTTC.

This clone showed up just once. The chain carries TRBV5-6 and TRBJ2-7, with TRBD2 matching 8 bases. The CDR3 spans 15 residues. V was pared by 4 bases and J by 2 bases, with 8 bases of the junction left unmatched. Per germline, CDR1 SGHDT and CDR2 YYEEEE. The CDR3 reads CASSEGLAHTYEQYF. DNA of the CDR3: TGTGCCAGCAGCGAAGGACTAGCCCACACCTACGAGCAGTACTTC.

This clone was seen a handful of times. The chain recombines TRBV11-2 with TRBJ1-2, with TRBD1 matching 7 bases. With 7 bases clipped from V and 4 bases from J, the junction kept 15 bases outside the gene matches. CDR3 length: 16 amino acids. Germline V gene sequence: CDR1 SGHAT, CDR2 FQNNGV. Written as DNA, the CDR3 is TGTGCCAGCACCCCATTACAGGGGCAACGGGGCTATGGCTACACCTTC. This translates into CASTPLQGQRGYGYTF.

In DNA, the CDR3 is TGTGCCAGCAGTGACAGGGTGTCCTCCTACGAGCAGTACTTC. This gives the protein CASSDRVSSYEQYF. The rearrangement links TRBV6-5 to TRBJ2-7, with TRBD1 matching over 7 bases. Germline assignment: CDR1 MNHEY and CDR2 SVGAGI. The CDR3 runs to 14 residues. J was trimmed by 0 bases and V by 5 bases; bases with no gene match: 4.

This chain joins TRBV15 and TRBJ1-5; 7 positions match TRBD1. Trimming cost V 4 bases and J 6 bases; bases outside gene matches: 9. The germline V gene has CDR1 LNHNV and CDR2 YYDKDF (reference sequence). The CDR3 contains 15 residues. The CDR3 here is CATSTIDRVGQPQHF. CDR3 bases: TGTGCCACCAGCACTATTGACAGGGTGGGTCAGCCCCAGCATTTT. The full variable domain, rest sourced from reference TRBV15 and TRBJ1-5, is DAMVIQNPRYQVTQFGKPVTLSCSQTLNHNVMYWYQQKSSQAPKLLFHYYDKDFNNEADTPDNFQSRRPNTSFCFLDIRSPGLGDTAMYLCATSTIDRVGQPQHFGDGTRLSIL.

Written as DNA, the CDR3 is TGTGCCAGCACCGAGGGAGGGGTGGGCACAGATACGCAGTATTTT. Protein sequence: CASTEGGVGTDTQYF. The chain combines TRBV6-1 with TRBJ2-3; 7 nucleotides agree with TRBD2. V lost 7 bases and J lost 1; bases outside the gene matches: 8. This CDR3 is built from 15 residues. Germline CDR1 reads MNHNS; CDR2 reads SASEGT.

This chain links TRBV4-2 with TRBJ1-1; 7 nucleotides line up with TRBD1. The J segment lost 4 bases and the V segment lost 4 bases, leaving 12 bases of the junction unmatched. Germline V gives CDR1 LGHNA, CDR2 YNFKEQ. This CDR3 comprises 16 residues. CDR3 protein: CASSLRGGGVGTEAFF. CDR3 in DNA: TGTGCCAGCAGCCTCCGAGGGGGCGGGGTTGGCACTGAAGCTTTCTTT.

This clone was seen a few times. The chain combines TRBV6-6 with TRBJ2-7; 8 bases line up with TRBD1. The J segment lost 1 base and the V segment lost 5 bases, leaving 4 bases of the junction unmatched. This CDR3 is built from 14 residues. Germline CDR1 reads MNHNY; CDR2 reads SVGAGI (reference sequence). CDR3 DNA sequence: TGTGCCAGCAGTCGGACAGGGATTTCCTACGAGCAGTACTTC. Protein product: CASSRTGISYEQYF.

The chain uses TRBV9 and TRBJ2-2, with 7 positions matching TRBD2. Germline trimming cut 0 bases from V and 0 bases from J; bases unmatched to any gene: 5. Germline lookup yields CDR1 SGDLS and CDR2 YYNGEE. The CDR3 totals 17 residues. CDR3 bases: TGTGCCAGCAGCGTAGCTACGGGAGGTGCGAACACCGGGGAGCTGTTTTTT. Amino acids: CASSVATGGANTGELFF.

This chain connects TRBV28 to TRBJ1-5; tentative D call: TRBD1 (5 bases). CDR1 MDHEN and CDR2 SYDVKM come from the germline V gene. The CDR3 has 14 amino acids. V was cut by 3 bases and J by 6 bases, with 12 bases left in between. CDR3 region: CASSFHGGSQPQHF. The CDR3 DNA sequence: TGTGCCAGCAGTTTCCACGGGGGTAGTCAGCCCCAGCATTTT.

The CDR3 loop reads CASSTGQERSPLHF. CDR3 nucleotide sequence: TGCGCCAGCAGCACCGGACAGGAGCGCTCACCCCTCCACTTT. V and J are TRBV5-1 and TRBJ1-6; 7 positions match TRBD1. This CDR3 contains 14 residues. CDR1 is SGHRS and CDR2 is YFSETQ in the germline V gene. Unmatched junction bases numbered 8, after V lost 4 bases and J lost 10 bases.

This CDR3 is CASRLAGGDEQYF. The CDR3, as DNA: TGTGCCAGCCGACTAGCGGGAGGGGACGAGCAGTACTTC. The chain recombines TRBV28 with TRBJ2-7; 14 positions agree with TRBD2. This CDR3 spans 13 amino acids. V was pared by 8 bases and J by 5 bases, with 2 bases of the junction left unmatched. CDR1 and CDR2 (germline): MDHEN, SYDVKM. Using reference TRBV28 and TRBJ2-7 for the parts outside the CDR3, the full variable domain is DVKVTQSSRYLVKRTGEKVFLECVQDMDHENMFWYRQDPGLGLRLIYFSYDVKMKEKGDIPEGYSVSREKKERFSLILESASTNQTSMYLCASRLAGGDEQYFGPGTRLTVT.

The V call is TRBV2, the J call TRBJ2-1, with TRBD2 identical over 12 bases. Trimming at V came to 8 bases and at J to 2 bases, leaving 4 bases not matched to a gene. Looked up from germline, CDR1 is SNHLY and CDR2 is FYNNEI. The CDR3 runs 15 residues. CDR3 protein: CASFLAGGAYNEQFF. CDR3 bases: TGTGCCAGCTTTCTAGCGGGGGGGGCCTACAATGAGCAGTTCTTC.

V usage is TRBV28 and J usage is TRBJ2-4; 7 bases align to TRBD2. Trimming removed 7 bases from V and 3 bases from J; junction bases left unmatched: 9. Germline V gene sequence: CDR1 MDHEN, CDR2 SYDVKM. This CDR3 contains 15 residues. This CDR3 is CASTSGDLFKNIQYF. CDR3 coding DNA: TGTGCCAGCACGAGCGGGGACTTATTCAAAAACATTCAGTACTTC.

This chain joins TRBV7-2 and TRBJ2-7; no clear D gene. Looked up from germline, CDR1 is SGHTA and CDR2 is FQGNSA. The CDR3 sequence is 15 residues long. V lost 7 bases and J lost 0, with 16 bases in between. CDR3 region: CASKASRSLSYEQYF. The CDR3 nucleotides are TGTGCCAGCAAAGCCTCCCGCTCACTCTCCTACGAGCAGTACTTC.

This sequence joins TRBV7-3 and TRBJ2-1; D perhaps matches TRBD1 (6 bases). The V and J ends lost 5 bases and 11 bases respectively, with 13 bases between them. The CDR3 runs 12 residues. Germline V lookup: CDR1 SGHTA, CDR2 FQGTGA. The CDR3 nucleotides are TGTGCCAGCAGCCAGCTAGGGGACAAGCAGTTCTTC. This gives the protein CASSQLGDKQFF.

The CDR3 loop reads CASTRTGVGGELFF. The CDR3 DNA follows: TGTGCCAGCACTCGGACGGGGGTCGGCGGGGAGCTGTTTTTT. The chain carries TRBV25-1 and TRBJ2-2, with D possibly being TRBD2 (6 bases). Germline V CDR1 and CDR2: MGHDK, SYGVNS. V was trimmed by 7 bases and J by 7 bases, leaving 16 bases between them. CDR3 length equals 14 residues.

This clone was recorded a few times. V gene TRBV28 combines with J gene TRBJ1-2, with D tentatively TRBD1 (6 bases). The V gene's germline CDR1 is MDHEN and CDR2 SYDVKM. The CDR3 length is 15 residues. The V end was cut by 4 bases, the J end by 0 bases, with 12 bases between. The CDR3 DNA is TGTGCCAGCAGTTGGGGGCTCGTAGCTAACTATGGCTACACCTTC. This sequence encodes CASSWGLVANYGYTF.

The chain has TRBV28 and TRBJ1-1, with D uncertain. The V and J ends lost 8 bases and 3 bases respectively, with 7 bases between them. The V gene's germline CDR1 is MDHEN and CDR2 SYDVKM. The CDR3 is made up of 11 amino acids. The CDR3 here is CASGEHTEAFF. The CDR3, as DNA: TGTGCCAGCGGAGAACACACTGAAGCTTTCTTT.

The chain has TRBV6-5 and TRBJ2-5; tentative D call: TRBD2 (5 bases). Germline V gene sequence: CDR1 MNHEY, CDR2 SVGAGI. This CDR3 comprises 13 residues. V was shortened by 7 bases and J by 7 bases, with 16 bases between the two germline ends. CDR3 protein: CASKRLALGTQYF. In DNA form, the CDR3 reads TGTGCCAGCAAGAGGCTAGCTCTGGGGACCCAGTACTTC.

The chain couples TRBV4-3 to TRBJ1-2; D possibly corresponds to TRBD1 (5 bases). Between the trimmed V and J ends, which lost 4 bases and 2 bases, there was a span of 11 bases. The CDR3 covers 14 residues. Per germline, CDR1 LGHNA and CDR2 YSLEER. CDR3 coding DNA: TGCGCCAGCAGCCCGGGGGACGGAAACTATGGCTACACCTTC. This encodes CASSPGDGNYGYTF.

The chain combines TRBV9 with TRBJ1-1, with 8 bases aligning to TRBD1. The CDR3 sequence is 14 residues long. CDR1 and CDR2 from the germline V gene are SGDLS and YYNGEE. The J segment lost 4 bases and the V segment lost 6 bases, leaving 8 bases of the junction unmatched. DNA of the CDR3: TGTGCCAGCACCCCCGGACAGGGCGGCACTGAAGCTTTCTTT. Its translation is CASTPGQGGTEAFF.

The chain joins TRBV7-8 to TRBJ1-5; 9 bases are a match to TRBD1. CDR1 SGHVS and CDR2 FQNEAQ come from the germline V gene. The V and J ends lost 3 bases and 4 bases, in that order; junction bases with no gene match: 4. The CDR3 runs 15 residues. The CDR3 is CASSFTGGRNQPQHF. The CDR3 coding sequence is TGTGCCAGCAGCTTCACAGGGGGCCGAAATCAGCCCCAGCATTTT. Looking up the rest from reference TRBV7-8 and TRBJ1-5 gives the full variable domain: GAGVSQSPRYKVAKRGQDVALRCDPISGHVSLFWYQQALGQGPEFLTYFQNEAQLDKSGLPSDRFFAERPEGSVSTLKIQRTQQEDSAVYLCASSFTGGRNQPQHFGDGTRLSIL.